Below are 2 T cell receptor beta chains sequenced from a single sample in a study of Graves' ophthalmopathy and Graves' hyperthyroidism. Investigators amplified TCR beta CDR3 regions from RNA transcripts. First-round RT-PCR used HTBI primers; second-round multiplex PCR followed. TCRdb reprocessed the multiplex PCR reads via MiXCR and lists one record per CDR3 protein. This sample carries around 1,200,000 distinct CDR3 sequences, less than 45% of them seen once, and the ten largest clones take 11%. The sequenced material came from peripheral blood or thyroid tissue (not recorded which). These receptors were obtained from an adult man with Graves' hyperthyroidism.

In its sample, this clonotype was seen many times. The chain carries TRBV5-1 and TRBJ1-1; no firm D call. V was trimmed by 4 bases and J by 5 bases, leaving 15 bases between them. Germline V gene lookup returns CDR1 SGHRS and CDR2 YFSETQ. This CDR3 region has 14 residues. Here the CDR3 DNA reads TGCGCCAGCAGCGCCCGGACCGGGAATACTGAAGCTTTCTTT. It encodes CASSARTGNTEAFF.

This clonotype was seen at least ten times. The rearrangement uses TRBV20-1 and TRBJ1-2, with D hard to call. With 0 bases removed from V and 3 bases from J, the gap between germline ends came to 8 bases. The CDR3 has 13 amino acids. In germline, CDR1 is DFQATT, CDR2 SNEGSKA (reference sequence). The DNA of the CDR3 is TGCAGTGCTAGAGATATCCAGGACTATGGCTACACCTTC. Translating it yields CSARDIQDYGYTF.